The 22 T cell receptor beta chains reported below all come from one sample, sequenced in a study of naive and memory T cell subsets. Two oligonucleotides, mixed equimolar, formed the beta constant-region primer covering TRBC1 and TRBC2. TCRdb independently ran MiXCR on the UMI-ligation and nested PCR reads; one entry per CDR3 protein. The sample lists 130,000 to 150,000 distinct CDR3 sequences, over 15% occurring once. Sequenced input: naive CD4+ T cells from blood. These receptors all stem from a human donor in good health.

The V call is TRBV7-9, the J call TRBJ2-2; TRBD2 agrees at 9 bases. V was clipped by 11 bases and J by 0 bases; unmatched bases: 4. Per the germline V gene, CDR1 is SEHNR and CDR2 is FQNEAQ (reference sequence). CDR3 length: 14 amino acids. CDR3 sequence (DNA): TGTGCCGGCGGGGGGGGCCCGAACACCGGGGAGCTGTTTTTT. It is translated as CAGGGGPNTGELFF.

This chain uses TRBV9 with TRBJ2-2, with a weak D call TRBD2 (6 bases). The V gene's germline CDR1 is SGDLS and CDR2 YYNGEE. The CDR3 loop spans 19 amino acids. Deletions cut 0 bases from V and 1 base from J, with 19 bases between. The CDR3 here is CASSVALYGLAKNTGELFF. Here the CDR3 DNA reads TGTGCCAGCAGCGTAGCTCTTTATGGGCTAGCGAAGAACACCGGGGAGCTGTTTTTT.

Only a few counts were recorded for this clonotype. This chain connects TRBV6-1 to TRBJ2-1; 14 nucleotides match TRBD2. CDR1 is MNHNS and CDR2 is SASEGT in the germline V gene. V lost 5 bases to trimming and J lost 8 bases; unmatched junction nucleotides: 5. The CDR3 loop spans 15 amino acids. The CDR3 loop is CASSSTSGRDHEQFF. CDR3 in DNA: TGTGCCAGCAGTTCGACTAGCGGGAGGGACCATGAGCAGTTCTTC.

This rearrangement joins TRBV5-1 to TRBJ2-7; tentatively, D is TRBD1 (6 bases). Trimming pared 5 bases from V and 7 bases from J, leaving 19 bases between. Germline-derived CDR1 and CDR2 are SGHRS and YFSETQ. The CDR3 has 14 residues. The CDR3 sequence is CASRSGQPEGEQYF. CDR3 DNA: TGCGCCAGCAGGTCTGGACAGCCCGAGGGGGAGCAGTACTTC.

The chain is built from TRBV2 and TRBJ2-3, with 10 bases aligning to TRBD1. This CDR3 has 17 residues. V lost 6 bases to trimming and J lost 4 bases; unmatched junction nucleotides: 13. Germline loops: CDR1 SNHLY, CDR2 FYNNEI. The chain's CDR3 is CASRPVGRQGAPDTQYF. The CDR3 nucleotides read TGTGCCAGCAGACCCGTTGGGAGACAGGGGGCACCAGATACGCAGTATTTT. The complete variable domain, with remaining parts taken from reference TRBV2 and TRBJ2-3, reads EPEVTQTPSHQVTQMGQEVILRCVPISNHLYFYWYRQILGQKVEFLVSFYNNEISEKSEIFDDQFSVERPDGSNFTLKIRSTKLEDSAMYFCASRPVGRQGAPDTQYFGPGTRLTVL.

The table lists this clonotype with many counts. This chain uses TRBV12-3 or TRBV12-4 with TRBJ2-6, with 7 bases matching TRBD1. The CDR3 runs 17 residues. V shed 5 bases and J 0 bases; nucleotides not matched to a gene: 7. CDR3 sequence: CASSVGTVSSGANVLTF. CDR3 sequence (DNA): TGTGCCAGCAGTGTAGGGACAGTTAGCTCTGGGGCCAACGTCCTGACTTTC.

The genes are TRBV6-5 and TRBJ1-1, with D uncertain. V lost 2 bases, J lost 0 bases, and 10 bases lay in between. The germline CDR1 and CDR2 sequences are MNHEY and SVGAGI. The CDR3 extends over 15 amino acids. CDR3 bases: TGTGCCAGCAGTTACGGGTTTTATTTGAACACTGAAGCTTTCTTT. Translated: CASSYGFYLNTEAFF.

This clonotype was detected only a few times. The chain uses TRBV20-1 and TRBJ2-5; a weak D match, TRBD1 (5 bases). The V end lost 5 bases, the J end lost 4 bases, and 14 bases lay between the germline ends. The CDR3 is made up of 13 amino acids. The germline V gene encodes CDR1 DFQATT and CDR2 SNEGSKA (reference sequence). CDR3 in amino acids: CSAVQAKRETQYF. In DNA form, the CDR3 reads TGCAGTGCTGTACAGGCCAAGAGAGAGACCCAGTACTTC.

DNA for the CDR3: TGTGCCAGCAGTTTCAACATTCCCGCAGGCCAGCCCCAGCATTTT. It is translated as CASSFNIPAGQPQHF. This sequence joins TRBV28 and TRBJ1-5; D ambiguous. The CDR3 loop spans 15 amino acids. Per the germline V gene, CDR1 is MDHEN and CDR2 is SYDVKM. Trimming took off 3 bases at V and 7 bases at J, with 16 bases between the two ends.

The chain is built from TRBV5-1 and TRBJ2-6; D is undetermined. This CDR3 has 14 residues. Germline V CDR1 and CDR2: SGHRS, YFSETQ. V lost 4 bases, J lost 4 bases, and 9 bases lay in between. The CDR3 is CASSPTGGANVLTF. CDR3 DNA: TGCGCCAGCAGCCCTACCGGAGGGGCCAACGTCCTGACTTTC.

This chain links TRBV7-2 with TRBJ1-1; 7 bases align to TRBD1. V was clipped by 8 bases and J by 4 bases; unmatched bases: 13. Germline values: CDR1 SGHTA, CDR2 FQGNSA. The CDR3 sequence is 15 residues long. CDR3 residues: CASSLQGTAITEAFF. CDR3 nucleotide sequence: TGTGCCAGCTCTCTACAGGGGACAGCAATCACTGAAGCTTTCTTT.

V is TRBV5-4 and J is TRBJ2-3; tentatively, D is TRBD1 (5 bases). Germline values: CDR1 SGHNT, CDR2 YYREEE (reference sequence). The CDR3 covers 16 residues. The ends were cut back, 0 bases at V and 2 bases at J, with 13 bases in the middle. The CDR3 sequence is CASSLGGGGFTDTQYF. The CDR3 region has the DNA TGTGCCAGCAGCTTGGGGGGCGGCGGATTCACAGATACGCAGTATTTT.

The rearrangement uses TRBV5-4 and TRBJ2-6; the D call may be TRBD1 or TRBD2 (5 bases each). Germline CDR1 reads SGHNT; CDR2 reads YYREEE (reference sequence). The CDR3 is 20 amino acids. Trimming removed 0 bases from V and 1 base from J, with 20 bases in between. CDR3 residues: CASSLGGVYRTLSGANVLTF. The CDR3 bases are TGTGCCAGCAGCTTGGGAGGGGTGTATCGGACATTATCTGGGGCCAACGTCCTGACTTTC.

The rearrangement uses TRBV6-2 or TRBV6-3 and TRBJ1-1; possible D gene TRBD1, 5 bases. Trimming removed 6 bases at V and 5 bases at J, with 13 bases between. The germline V gene encodes CDR1 MNHEY and CDR2 SVGEGT. CDR3 size: 13 residues. The CDR3 coding sequence is TGTGCCAGCAGAATCGACAGAAGGACTGAAGCTTTCTTT. Its translation: CASRIDRRTEAFF.

The chain uses TRBV14 and TRBJ2-7, with D perhaps matching TRBD2 (5 bases). Germline-derived CDR1 and CDR2 are SGHDN and FVKESK. The CDR3 contains 15 residues. V was shortened by 3 bases and J by 4 bases, with 16 bases between the two germline ends. The CDR3 sequence: CASSHGASIWYEQYF. For the CDR3, the DNA is TGTGCCAGCAGCCACGGCGCTAGCATATGGTACGAGCAGTACTTC.

In its sample, this clonotype was seen a few times. This chain connects TRBV14 to TRBJ2-1; D is possibly TRBD1 or TRBD2 (5 bases each). This CDR3 spans 17 amino acids. V lost 4 bases to trimming and J lost 0 bases, with 16 bases between them. Looked up from germline, CDR1 is SGHDN and CDR2 is FVKESK. The DNA of the CDR3 is TGTGCCAGCAGCCGGGGTATGGGACCGAGCTCCTACAATGAGCAGTTCTTC. As protein: CASSRGMGPSSYNEQFF.

The J gene is TRBJ2-7, the V gene TRBV20-1; TRBD2 agrees at 9 bases. The CDR3 spans 14 residues. Looked up from germline, CDR1 is DFQATT and CDR2 is SNEGSKA (reference sequence). The V segment lost 6 bases and the J segment 2 bases; nucleotides outside the gene matches: 8. The CDR3 nucleotides read TGCAGTGCCTCCCGACTAGCGGATCCCTACGAGCAGTACTTC. Translating it yields CSASRLADPYEQYF.

The chain uses TRBV7-2 and TRBJ2-7; TRBD2 agrees at 12 bases. This CDR3 is built from 16 residues. Germline CDR1 is SGHTA and CDR2 is FQGNSA. After removal of 3 bases from V and 3 bases from J, the junction contained 6 bases not matched to a gene. For the CDR3, the DNA is TGTGCCAGCAGCTTCTCGGCGACTAGCGGGAGCTACGAGCAGTACTTC. This translates into CASSFSATSGSYEQYF.

The chain links TRBV2 to TRBJ1-4, with a weak D call TRBD1 (5 bases). Germline V CDR1 and CDR2: SNHLY, FYNNEI. With 7 bases removed from V and 4 bases from J, the gap between germline ends came to 13 bases. The CDR3 has 14 residues. The CDR3 region is CASNPTVLNEKLFF. In DNA form, the CDR3 reads TGTGCCAGCAACCCGACAGTGCTTAATGAAAAACTGTTTTTT. The variable domain in full, with the rest retrieved from reference TRBV2 and TRBJ1-4, is EPEVTQTPSHQVTQMGQEVILRCVPISNHLYFYWYRQILGQKVEFLVSFYNNEISEKSEIFDDQFSVERPDGSNFTLKIRSTKLEDSAMYFCASNPTVLNEKLFFGSGTQLSVL.

This clonotype appeared a few times. The chain is built from TRBV3-1 and TRBJ2-1, with 10 nucleotides matching TRBD2. Germline loops: CDR1 LGHDT, CDR2 YNNKEL (reference sequence). The CDR3 sequence is 16 residues long. The ends lost 6 bases at V and 2 bases at J; junction bases unmatched: 7. The CDR3 nucleotides read TGTGCCAGCAGTCCGAAGCGGGGGGGTACCTACAATGAGCAGTTCTTC. Protein: CASSPKRGGTYNEQFF.

This clonotype was seen a few times. The chain joins TRBV6-4 to TRBJ2-2; no clear D. Germline V lookup: CDR1 MRHNA, CDR2 SNTAGT. The CDR3 sequence is 16 residues long. Trimming shortened V by 2 bases and J by 7 bases, and 17 bases separated the two germline ends. CDR3: CASSDHARGSGGELFF. CDR3 DNA: TGTGCCAGCAGTGACCACGCGCGAGGCTCCGGCGGGGAGCTGTTTTTT.

This clonotype was observed a few times. The chain couples TRBV3-2 to TRBJ2-1; the table's D call TRBD2 went unverified against the DNA. TRBV3-2 is classified as a pseudogene. The CDR3 totals 14 residues. DNA of the CDR3: TGTGCCAGCGCCCGTCGTGCCAGGGCGGGAGTGCAGTTCTTC. This sequence encodes CASARRARAGVQFF.